A selection of T cell receptor beta chains follows, all from one sample in a study of blood T cell repertoires in COVID-19. Sequencing used immunoSEQ multiplex PCR; TCRdb keeps in-frame clones, though not all of them. The table lists about 260,000 clones, roughly nine tenths of them singletons, with 2.4% in the top ten. Sequencing was carried out using PBMCs or T cells enriched from blood (not recorded which). Receptors originate from a young woman who had recovered from COVID-19. Each CDR3 is given with its conserved first and last residue.

v_call cdr3_aa
TRBV15 CATSRDRASNQPQHF
TRBV11-3 CASSLNFGTSGYNEQFF
TRBV6-5 CASSYSGTGLSSPLHF
TRBV7-8 CASSLGDRGTYEQYF
TRBV2 CASRPGAGVRSTDTQYF
TRBV2 CARDRGRTEAFF
TRBV7-3 CASSPGLITDTQYF
TRBV11-3 CASSFGGSNEQFF
TRBV10-3 CAISVSGNSYEQYF
TRBV5-5 CASSSSTGGHSYEQYF
TRBV9 CASSVGGGAEAYEQYF
TRBV30 CAWSTNGKYGYTF
TRBV27 CASGSGFGGGTDTQYF
TRBV5-5 CASSLTRFPYEQYF
TRBV2 CASKEGAWNEQYF
TRBV9 CASSAQNTEAFF
TRBV19 CASTRVNKNTEAFF
TRBV7-6 CASTWEWVAGDHNEQFF
TRBV28 CASSLTQNPEKLFF
TRBV28 CASRSSGANVLTF
TRBV6-1 CASSEFGGEADTQYF
TRBV29-1 CSGLSSGANVLTF
TRBV4-1 CASSQVGTGTGELFF
TRBV15 CATSRAGGWETQYF
TRBV18 CASSAGVADYGYTF
TRBV7-8 CASSFTGTGAFADTQYF
TRBV9 CASSVGTAVPVLNTGELFF
TRBV18 CASSLFGLAKSSYNSPLHF
TRBV25-1 CASMDSHYGYTF
TRBV25-1 CASSAGGGNTIYF
TRBV6-5 CASGDRTDYGYTF
TRBV3-1/TRBV3-2 CASGPDRNYGYTF
TRBV5-8 CASSLRTVEQYF
TRBV19 CASSMGQGNGEQFF
TRBV21-1 CASSKHYNEQFF
TRBV10-3 CAISATGNTEAFF
TRBV9 CASSVEGTGPIF
TRBV7-9 CASSLVWDRAQETQYF
TRBV30 CAWESTGQGYTF
TRBV21-1 CASSKPPLPDRATYNSPLHF
TRBV28 CASRAGTSTEAFF
TRBV19 CASSSAGGYGYTF
TRBV7-8 CASSLVRAGRFSYEQYF
TRBV7-9 CASSLAADF
TRBV28 CATSDRLTYEQYF
TRBV5-1 CASSFGQGGEKLFF
TRBV5-1 CASSLAQQTEAFF
TRBV11-2 CASSLVRGGTYNEQFF
TRBV19 CASSIASGTYGYTF
TRBV6-5 CASLQVVGGYTF
TRBV29-1 CSVEALQGWAEAFF
TRBV9 CASSVGGPGRETQYF
TRBV4-1 CASSQGRGGYEQYF
TRBV7-6 CASSLAGGAGNEQFF
TRBV6-1 CASSELGVLPLHTEAFF
TRBV10-2 CASNDGDRGIEAFF
TRBV5-1 CASRANKETQYF
TRBV6-5 CASSYGTPSSGNTIYF
TRBV4-2 CASRRNLGGTGNTGELFF